The 5 T cell receptor beta chains in this list originate from one sample, sequenced in a study of cytomegalovirus exposure and HLA in healthy donors. The primer mix had 60 Vbeta and 13 Jbeta primers. The protocol was immunoSEQ multiplex PCR, while the TCRdb copy is restricted to in-frame clones and leaves out a portion. The repertoire has some 180,000 clones, around 90% of them found once; the top ten carry around 0.99%. Source material: PBMCs. The receptors shown here come from a boy between 2 and 10 years old in good health and CMV-seronegative.

The chain carries TRBV5-5 and TRBJ1-2; D not resolved. Deletions cut 1 base from V and 3 bases from J, with 19 bases between. Germline lookup yields CDR1 SGHKS and CDR2 YYEKEE (reference sequence). CDR3 length: 17 residues. The DNA of the CDR3 is TGTGCCAGCAGCTTGTCTTTTGGTCCTCAGACTTACTATGGCTACACCTTC. It specifies CASSLSFGPQTYYGYTF.

V is TRBV21-1 and J is TRBJ1-4; the table gives TRBD1 as D, unverified against the DNA. TRBV21-1 has pseudogene status. The CDR3 is made up of 17 amino acids. CDR3 region: CASSRTGRDPTNEKLFF. The CDR3, as DNA: TGTGCCAGCAGCAGGACAGGGAGGGATCCAACTAATGAAAAACTGTTTTTT.

Comment on this clone: Other DNA sequences in this specimen translate into the identical CDR3. The rearrangement links TRBV18 to TRBJ1-3; the match to TRBD1 covers 7 bases. The V and J ends lost 2 bases and 3 bases, in that order; junction bases with no gene match: 7. CDR3 length: 16 amino acids. Germline V gene sequence: CDR1 KGHSH, CDR2 LQKENI. The CDR3 bases are TGTGCCAGCTCACCAAGGGACAGCCGTCTTGGAAACACCATATATTTT. Residues: CASSPRDSRLGNTIYF.

The chain joins TRBV4-1 to TRBJ2-7; no reliable D call. CDR1 and CDR2 from the germline V gene are MGHRA and YSYEKL. The V and J ends lost 0 bases and 0 bases respectively, with 9 bases between them. The CDR3 has 15 amino acids. The CDR3 DNA is TGCGCCAGCAGCCAAGACAGAACTACCTCCTACGAGCAGTACTTC. It translates to CASSQDRTTSYEQYF.

In its sample, this clone was seen once. V usage is TRBV28 and J usage is TRBJ2-7; TRBD2 matches 12 bases. Losses at the gene ends were 5 bases for V and 4 bases for J; bases not matched to a gene: 6. Per germline, CDR1 MDHEN and CDR2 SYDVKM. The CDR3 runs to 15 residues. As DNA, the CDR3 is TGTGCCAGCAGTCCCGTTCTAGCGGGGGGGTACGAGCAGTACTTC. Encoded protein: CASSPVLAGGYEQYF.